Detailed here is one T cell receptor beta chain. The antigen remains unidentified. This record belongs to a study of graft-versus-host responses after intestinal transplantation. Study details: The recipients all started with anti-thymocyte globulin induction and then took tacrolimus and steroids for 3 to 4 years.

This CDR3 has 13 amino acids. Germline assignment: CDR1 SGHRS and CDR2 YFSETQ. V was shortened by 1 base and J by 3 bases, with 8 bases between the two germline ends. Some clones are missing from TCRdb's copy, which holds only in-frame ones; the method was immunoSEQ multiplex PCR. The sample lists 50,000 or so clones, about 90% occurring once. Study-wide points: GvH clones surfaced in recipient marrow, some emerging earlier in ileum or blood.

This sequence joins TRBV5-1 and TRBJ2-7, with a tentative D call TRBD2 (6 bases). Sequenced material: PBMCs, taken roughly 120 days after intestinal transplantation. The source is a human patient who received an intestinal transplant, so some T cells may come from the graft donor. CDR3 protein: CASSLYGSYEQYF. CDR3 DNA: TGCGCCAGCAGCTTGTACGGGAGCTACGAGCAGTACTTC.